This T cell receptor beta chain stems from a study of cytomegalovirus exposure and HLA in healthy donors. A note on this clone: Its antigen is currently unknown.

Findings of the study overall: Per published reports, the classifier diagnosed cytomegalovirus status with high specificity and sensitivity. Association of 16,951 TCR beta sequences with HLA alleles was found at 0.05 false discovery rate in a later analysis.

From germline, CDR1 is SGHDN and CDR2 FVKESK. V lost 8 bases, J lost 1 base, and 18 bases lay in between. CDR3 length: 15 residues. 60 Vbeta and 13 Jbeta primers were used in PCR. Only in-frame clones appear in the TCRdb table, and some are missing; sequencing was by immunoSEQ multiplex PCR. Counted here are over 130,000 clones, about four fifths occurring once; the ten biggest clones make up 5% to 6.5%. Healthy bone marrow donors made up the donors. Sequenced: PBMCs. This clonotype was sampled from a man aged 45-65 years in good health and CMV-seropositive. V is TRBV14 and J is TRBJ2-7; D is ambiguous. As DNA, the CDR3 is TGTGCCAGCCATTTTGCCGTAGCTAGTTCCTACGAGCAGTACTTC. Protein product: CASHFAVASSYEQYF. Full variable domain (remainder filled in from reference TRBV14 and TRBJ2-7): EAGVTQFPSHSVIEKGQTVTLRCDPISGHDNLYWYRRVMGKEIKFLLHFVKESKQDESGMPNNRFLAERTGGTYSTLKVQPAELEDSGVYFCASHFAVASSYEQYFGPGTRLTVT.